The subject of this entry is one TCR beta chain. What it binds is unknown. This record comes from a study of cytomegalovirus exposure and HLA in healthy donors. The study's findings and limits: The study put 150 or so TCR beta chains on its list as cytomegalovirus-associated. One cluster of highly shared sequence variants probably arose as a sequencing artifact. In a later analysis, common viral pathogens appeared linked to several of the most significant clusters.

Trimming at V came to 3 bases and at J to 2 bases, leaving 7 bases not matched to a gene. The V gene's germline CDR1 is MDHEN and CDR2 SYDVKM. CDR3 length: 16 amino acids. The PCR was carried out with 60 Vbeta primers and 13 Jbeta primers. Assay: immunoSEQ multiplex PCR; the TCRdb copy retains only in-frame clones and omits some. Counted here are roughly 140,000 clones, roughly 80% occurring once; the ten biggest clones make up roughly 4.7%. This TCR derives from a man in his forties in good health and CMV-seronegative. This rearrangement joins TRBV28 to TRBJ1-1, with 9 bases matching TRBD1. The sample was PBMCs. The CDR3 spells CASSFGDRAQNTEAFF. Written as DNA, the CDR3 is TGTGCCAGCAGTTTTGGGGACAGGGCCCAAAACACTGAAGCTTTCTTT. Supplemented by reference TRBV28 and TRBJ1-1, the full variable domain reads DVKVTQSSRYLVKRTGEKVFLECVQDMDHENMFWYRQDPGLGLRLIYFSYDVKMKEKGDIPEGYSVSREKKERFSLILESASTNQTSMYLCASSFGDRAQNTEAFFGQGTRLTVV.